Reported below is one TCR beta chain. Its cognate antigen is unknown. The sample originates from a study of OX40 agonist ivuxolimab in advanced cancers. Across the study: There were three patients with partial responses, one having hepatocellular carcinoma and two cutaneous melanoma. Study observations and caveats: CD8+ T cells showed, on average, more clonal expansion than CD4+ cells. Still undetermined is the antigen specificity of the expanded peripheral T cells.

Here immunoSEQ multiplex PCR was the method, and the copy in TCRdb shows in-frame clones only, minus some. The repertoire holds 75,000 to 90,000 clones, with less than 85% as singletons. Patients had blood sampled at baseline and again on cycle 4 day 1 and cycle 7 day 1. Sequences were derived from CD4+ or CD8+ T cells sorted from blood, sampled in a trial of the OX40 agonist ivuxolimab. The receptor was derived from an adult with an advanced solid tumor such as melanoma, head and neck, liver or kidney cancer.

CDR3 amino acids: CASSSSRTGVNTGELFF. CDR3 bases: TGCGCCAGCAGCTCCTCTAGGACAGGGGTTAACACCGGGGAGCTGTTTTTT. The genes are TRBV5-1 and TRBJ2-2; TRBD1 agrees at 9 bases. The CDR3 sequence is 17 residues long. V shed 3 bases, J shed 2 bases, and the junction held 8 bases outside the gene matches. From germline, CDR1 is SGHRS and CDR2 YFSETQ.